The text below deals with one TCR beta chain. The antigen remains unidentified. Germline CDR1 and CDR2: SNHLY and FYNNEI. The CDR3 extends over 14 amino acids. The V and J ends lost 3 bases and 3 bases respectively, with 12 bases between them. The beta constant-region primer was an equimolar mix of two oligonucleotides covering TRBC1 and TRBC2. Ligated cDNA was amplified by four rounds of PCR with nested alpha and beta constant-region primers and SP2. One entry per CDR3 protein results from TCRdb running MiXCR on the UMI-ligation and nested PCR reads. The sample lists fewer than 150,000 distinct CDR3 sequences, approximately 18% seen once, with about 0.57% in the top ten. This sample was included in a study of naive and memory T cell subsets. Study-wide results and limits: Activation and differentiation may alter RNA-based TCR counts. Possibly reflecting memory cells re-expressing CD45RA, a few larger clonotypes occurred in naive repertoires, especially CD8. Over 85% of naive TCR sequences appeared only once, unlike memory subsets. Gini index rose across naive, CM, EM and EMRA in CD4 and CD8. No ground truth validated the naive and memory repertoire findings.

The genes are TRBV2 and TRBJ2-7; the D is unclear. The TCR was taken from a human donor in good health. Sequencing used naive CD8+ T cells from blood. The CDR3 DNA is TGTGCCAGCAGTGACTCCCAGACCCACTACGAGCAGTACTTC. This gives the protein CASSDSQTHYEQYF. Drawing the rest from reference TRBV2 and TRBJ2-7, the complete variable domain is EPEVTQTPSHQVTQMGQEVILRCVPISNHLYFYWYRQILGQKVEFLVSFYNNEISEKSEIFDDQFSVERPDGSNFTLKIRSTKLEDSAMYFCASSDSQTHYEQYFGPGTRLTVT.